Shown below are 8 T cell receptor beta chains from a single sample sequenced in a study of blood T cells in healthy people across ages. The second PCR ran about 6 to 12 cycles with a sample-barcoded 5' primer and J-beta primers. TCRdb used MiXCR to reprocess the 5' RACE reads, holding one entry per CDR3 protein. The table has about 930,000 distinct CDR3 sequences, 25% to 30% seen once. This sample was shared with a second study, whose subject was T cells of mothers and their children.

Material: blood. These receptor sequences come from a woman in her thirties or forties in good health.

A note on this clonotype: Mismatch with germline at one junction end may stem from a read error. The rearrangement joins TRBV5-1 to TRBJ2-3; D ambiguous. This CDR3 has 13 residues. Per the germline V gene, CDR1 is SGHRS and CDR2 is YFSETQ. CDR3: CASGLEGSDTQYF. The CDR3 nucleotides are TGCGCCAGCGGCTTGGAAGGGTCAGATACGCAGTATTTT. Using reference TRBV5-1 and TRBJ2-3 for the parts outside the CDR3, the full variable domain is KAGVTQTPRYLIKTRGQQVTLSCSPISGHRSVSWYQQTPGQGLQFLFEYFSETQRNKGNFPGRFSGRQFSNSRSEMNVSTLELGDSALYLCASGLEGSDTQYFGPGTRLTVL.

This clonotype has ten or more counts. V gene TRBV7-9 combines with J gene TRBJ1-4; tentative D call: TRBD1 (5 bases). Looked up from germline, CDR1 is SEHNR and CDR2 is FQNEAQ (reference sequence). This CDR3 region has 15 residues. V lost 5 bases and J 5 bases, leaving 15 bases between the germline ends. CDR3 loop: CASSLGTESNEKLFF. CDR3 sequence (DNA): TGTGCCAGCAGCCTCGGGACGGAGAGCAATGAAAAACTGTTTTTT.

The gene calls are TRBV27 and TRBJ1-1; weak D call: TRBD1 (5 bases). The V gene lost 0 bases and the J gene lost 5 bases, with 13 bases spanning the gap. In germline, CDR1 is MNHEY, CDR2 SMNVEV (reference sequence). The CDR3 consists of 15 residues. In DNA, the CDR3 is TGTGCCAGCAGTTTATCGATCGGGGGAGAGACTGAAGCTTTCTTT. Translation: CASSLSIGGETEAFF.

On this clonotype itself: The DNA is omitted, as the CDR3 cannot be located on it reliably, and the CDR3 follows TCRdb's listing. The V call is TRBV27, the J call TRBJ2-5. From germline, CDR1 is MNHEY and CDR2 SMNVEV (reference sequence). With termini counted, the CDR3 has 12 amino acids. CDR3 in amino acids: CASSTSSYDQYF.

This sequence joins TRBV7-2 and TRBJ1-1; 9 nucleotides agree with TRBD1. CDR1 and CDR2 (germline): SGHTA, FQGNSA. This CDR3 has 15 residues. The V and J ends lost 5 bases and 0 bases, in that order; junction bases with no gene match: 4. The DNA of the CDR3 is TGTGCCAGCAGCCAACAGGGGGCGGTGAACACTGAAGCTTTCTTT. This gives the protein CASSQQGAVNTEAFF.

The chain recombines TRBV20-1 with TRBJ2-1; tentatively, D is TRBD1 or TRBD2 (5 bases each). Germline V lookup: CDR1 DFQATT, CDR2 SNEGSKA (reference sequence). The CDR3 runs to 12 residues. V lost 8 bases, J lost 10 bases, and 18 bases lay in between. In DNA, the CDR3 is TGCAGTTGGGACGGAAGCTCCTACGAGCAGTTCTTC. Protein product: CSWDGSSYEQFF.

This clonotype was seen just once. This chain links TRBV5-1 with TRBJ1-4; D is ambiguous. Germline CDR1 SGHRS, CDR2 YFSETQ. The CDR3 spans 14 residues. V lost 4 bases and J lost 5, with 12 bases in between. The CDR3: CASSPGMKNEKLFF. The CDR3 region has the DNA TGCGCCAGCAGCCCCGGTATGAAGAATGAAAAACTGTTTTTT.

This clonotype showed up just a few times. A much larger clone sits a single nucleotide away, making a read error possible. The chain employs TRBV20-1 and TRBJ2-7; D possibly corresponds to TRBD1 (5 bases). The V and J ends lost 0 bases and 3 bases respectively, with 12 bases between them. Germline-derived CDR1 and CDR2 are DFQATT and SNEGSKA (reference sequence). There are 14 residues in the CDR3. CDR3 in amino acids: CSAREARVRYEQYF. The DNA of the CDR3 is TGCAGTGCTAGAGAGGCCAGGGTCCGCTACGAGCAGTACTTC.